This is a list of T cell receptor beta chains from one sample in a study of response to subunit inactivated influenza vaccine. MiXCR was run by TCRdb on the RT-PCR reads, yielding one entry per CDR3 protein. Among about 500,000 distinct CDR3 sequences listed, less than 7.5% were seen once. This specimen consisted of PBMCs from blood, obtained roughly 24 months after vaccination. The origin of the receptors is a man aged 45 to 70 who received an inactivated influenza vaccine. CDR3s include the opening cysteine and the closing phenylalanine or tryptophan. The D gene is left open where the match is weak. Size is omitted from some rows. Given values are once, few, many or a class for expanded clones.

16	TRBV5-6	-	-	TRBJ1-1	CASSTTLGVMNTEAFF	TGTGCCAGCAGCACCACGTTGGGGGTGATGAACACTGAAGCTTTCTTT
15	TRBV7-2	TRBD1	-	TRBJ1-2	CASSTRQGPDYGYTF	TGTGCCAGCAGCACCCGACAGGGCCCTGACTATGGCTACACCTTC
14	TRBV13	-	-	TRBJ2-5	CASSLMAGQETQYF	TGTGCCAGCAGCTTAATGGCGGGGCAAGAGACCCAGTACTTC
19	TRBV6-5	TRBD2	many	TRBJ2-3	CASSYSSKGSGGPTDTQYF	TGTGCCAGCAGTTACTCGAGTAAGGGAAGCGGGGGGCCCACAGATACGCAGTATTTT
16	TRBV4-3	-	-	TRBJ2-3	CASSQQAGSRTDTQYF	TGCGCCAGCAGCCAACAGGCAGGATCACGCACAGATACGCAGTATTTT
17	TRBV10-3	TRBD2	many	TRBJ2-5	CAISEQRLAVYQETQYF	TGTGCCATCAGTGAGCAACGACTAGCGGTTTACCAAGAGACCCAGTACTTC
14	TRBV7-6	-	many	TRBJ2-1	CASSLGAGVNEQFF	TGTGCCAGCAGCTTGGGGGCGGGAGTAAATGAGCAGTTCTTC
13	TRBV4-2	-	many	TRBJ2-7	CASSTDRAYEQYF	TGTGCCAGCAGCACGGACAGAGCCTACGAGCAGTACTTC
15	TRBV11-2	-	few	TRBJ2-7	CASSLEGAGNYEQYF	TGTGCCAGCAGCTTAGAGGGAGCGGGCAACTACGAGCAGTACTTC
16	TRBV6-5	TRBD2	-	TRBJ2-5	CASSYSLAGGGETQYF	TGTGCCAGCAGTTACTCTCTAGCGGGGGGGGGTGAGACCCAGTACTTC
14	TRBV4-1	TRBD1	few	TRBJ1-6	CASSQPTGDSPLHF	TGCGCCAGCAGCCAACCGACAGGGGATTCACCCCTCCACTTT
15	TRBV18	TRBD2	many	TRBJ2-7	CASSLTSGSSYEQYF	TGTGCCAGCTCACTGACTAGCGGGAGTTCCTACGAGCAGTACTTC
14	TRBV5-1	-	few	TRBJ2-1	CASSLVGVLDEQFF	TGCGCCAGCAGCTTGGTAGGGGTCTTGGATGAGCAGTTCTTC
14	TRBV20-1	TRBD1	many	TRBJ2-5	CSARDRGHQETQYF	TGCAGTGCCCGGGACAGGGGCCACCAAGAGACCCAGTACTTC
14	TRBV5-1	-	few	TRBJ2-1	CASSLDAGNNEQFF	TGCGCCAGCAGCTTGGATGCAGGGAACAATGAGCAGTTCTTC
13	TRBV5-1	-	-	TRBJ2-2	CASSPMNTGELFF	TGCGCCAGCAGCCCAATGAACACCGGGGAGCTGTTTTTT
15	TRBV20-1	TRBD2	few	TRBJ2-5	CSAKGTSGRLETQYF	TGCAGTGCCAAAGGGACTAGCGGGAGGTTAGAGACCCAGTACTTC
15	TRBV4-1	-	many	TRBJ2-3	CASSPRPSSTDTQYF	TGCGCCAGCAGCCCTCGTCCATCTAGCACAGATACGCAGTATTTT
13	TRBV20-1	-	-	TRBJ1-2	CSVMSRTNYGYTF	TGCAGTGTTATGTCAAGAACTAACTATGGCTACACCTTC
15	TRBV20-1	TRBD2	-	TRBJ2-1	CSARDAGESYNEQFF	TGCAGTGCTAGAGATGCGGGAGAATCCTACAATGAGCAGTTCTTC
17	TRBV20-1	TRBD2	few	TRBJ2-1	CSARGLAGGQEYNEQFF	TGCAGTGCTAGAGGACTAGCGGGGGGTCAAGAATACAATGAGCAGTTCTTC
14	TRBV4-3	TRBD2	many	TRBJ2-1	CASSQGLADNEQFF	TGCGCCAGCAGCCAGGGACTAGCAGACAATGAGCAGTTCTTC
17	TRBV7-3	-	few	TRBJ2-1	CASSLRSSELHYNEQFF	TGTGCCAGCAGCTTAAGGTCTAGCGAGCTACACTACAATGAGCAGTTCTTC
16	TRBV24-1	-	-	TRBJ2-5	CATSDPAGGREETQYF	TGTGCCACCAGTGATCCGGCCGGGGGTAGGGAAGAGACCCAGTACTTC
14	TRBV20-1	-	-	TRBJ2-7	CSAREYRGSYEQYF	TGCAGTGCTAGAGAATACCGGGGTTCCTACGAGCAGTACTTC
13	TRBV29-1	TRBD2	-	TRBJ2-3	CSGRGGRSDTQYF	TGCAGCGGGCGGGGGGGGCGGTCAGATACGCAGTATTTT
15	TRBV21-1	-	few	TRBJ2-5	CASSKDWDRQETQYF	TGTGCCAGCAGCAAAGACTGGGACCGGCAAGAGACCCAGTACTTC
18	TRBV4-3	-	-	TRBJ2-7	CASSQEDSRGTSSYEQYF	TGCGCCAGCAGCCAAGAAGACTCACGCGGAACGAGCTCCTACGAGCAGTACTTC
15	TRBV27	-	few	TRBJ1-3	CASSLSRGAGNTIYF	TGTGCCAGCAGTTTATCCAGGGGAGCTGGAAACACCATATATTTT
13	TRBV20-1	-	-	TRBJ1-2	CSASTDRNYGYTF	TGCAGTGCTAGTACTGACAGAAACTATGGCTACACCTTC
15	TRBV9	TRBD1	many	TRBJ1-4	CASSGRTGGNEKLFF	TGTGCCAGCAGCGGGCGGACAGGCGGTAATGAAAAACTGTTTTTT
16	TRBV6-5	-	few	TRBJ1-4	CASSSEGGLSNEKLFF	TGTGCCAGCAGTTCCGAGGGGGGATTGTCTAATGAAAAACTGTTTTTT
15	TRBV28	-	many	TRBJ2-7	CASRSDPTRSYEQYF	TGTGCCAGCAGATCCGACCCCACTCGATCCTACGAGCAGTACTTC
13	TRBV24-1	-	-	TRBJ1-2	CATSDFSGDGYTF	TGTGCCACCAGTGATTTCTCAGGGGATGGCTACACCTTC
10	TRBV29-1	-	-	TRBJ2-1	CSVDHNEQFF	TGCAGCGTTGACCACAATGAGCAGTTCTTC
14	TRBV3-1	-	-	TRBJ1-5	CASSQDLPGQPQHF	TGTGCCAGCAGCCAAGATCTTCCTGGTCAGCCCCAGCATTTT
15	TRBV7-3	TRBD2	few	TRBJ2-3	CASSFTGGETDTQYF	TGTGCCAGCAGCTTTACGGGAGGCGAAACAGATACGCAGTATTTT
14	TRBV7-9	-	-	TRBJ2-1	CASSSSTSYNEQFF	TGTGCCAGCAGCTCCTCGACAAGCTACAATGAGCAGTTCTTC
15	TRBV4-3	-	-	TRBJ2-7	CASRHQDHVAYEQYF	TGCGCCAGCAGACACCAAGATCATGTGGCCTACGAGCAGTACTTC
11	TRBV20-1	-	many	TRBJ2-7	CSAPDSYEQYF	TGCAGTGCTCCCGACAGCTACGAGCAGTACTTC
14	TRBV24-1	TRBD1	few	TRBJ1-6	CATSSGTANSPLHF	TGTGCCACCAGCTCCGGGACAGCCAATTCACCCCTCCACTTT
16	TRBV6-2/TRBV6-3	TRBD1	few	TRBJ2-3	CASRRDRASSTDTQYF	TGTGCCAGCAGAAGGGACAGGGCCTCTAGCACAGATACGCAGTATTTT
14	TRBV3-1	-	few	TRBJ1-2	CASSHARANYGYTF	TGTGCCAGCAGCCACGCCAGGGCCAACTATGGCTACACCTTC
12	TRBV29-1	-	-	TRBJ1-1	CSAGTVNTEAFF	TGCAGCGCCGGGACGGTGAACACTGAAGCTTTCTTT
14	TRBV12-3/TRBV12-4	TRBD1	many	TRBJ2-7	CASKGTGETYEQYF	TGTGCCAGCAAGGGTACAGGGGAGACCTACGAGCAGTACTTC
14	TRBV4-1	TRBD1	many	TRBJ2-5	CASSQQGAMETQYF	TGCGCCAGCAGCCAACAGGGGGCGATGGAGACCCAGTACTTC
13	TRBV6-2/TRBV6-3	-	large	TRBJ2-5	CASSYRLQETQYF	TGTGCCAGCAGTTATAGACTACAAGAGACCCAGTACTTC
12	TRBV12-3/TRBV12-4	-	few	TRBJ2-2	CASRVWTGELFF	TGTGCCAGCAGGGTGTGGACCGGGGAGCTGTTTTTT
13	TRBV12-3/TRBV12-4	-	many	TRBJ1-1	CASSFAENTEAFF	TGTGCCAGCAGTTTTGCAGAGAACACTGAAGCTTTCTTT
16	TRBV5-6	-	few	TRBJ2-1	CASSLARERAYNEQFF	TGTGCCAGCAGCTTGGCAAGGGAGCGGGCTTACAATGAGCAGTTCTTC
14	TRBV5-1	TRBD2	-	TRBJ2-3	CASSLTSGSDTQYF	TGCGCCAGCAGCTTGACTAGCGGGAGTGATACGCAGTATTTT
15	TRBV5-1	-	many	TRBJ1-2	CASSLADSNNYGYTF	TGCGCCAGCAGCTTGGCGGACAGTAACAACTATGGCTACACCTTC